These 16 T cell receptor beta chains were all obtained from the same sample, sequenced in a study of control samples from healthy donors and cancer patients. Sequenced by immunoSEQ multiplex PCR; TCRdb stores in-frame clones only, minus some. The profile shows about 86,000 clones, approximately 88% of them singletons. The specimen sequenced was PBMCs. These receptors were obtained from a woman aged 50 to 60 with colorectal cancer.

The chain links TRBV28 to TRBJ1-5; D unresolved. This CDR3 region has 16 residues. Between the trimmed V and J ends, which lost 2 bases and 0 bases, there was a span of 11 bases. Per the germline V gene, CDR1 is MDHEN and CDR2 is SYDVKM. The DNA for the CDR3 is TGTGCCAGCAGTTTAATCGCAGCCTATAGCAATCAGCCCCAGCATTTT. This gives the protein CASSLIAAYSNQPQHF.

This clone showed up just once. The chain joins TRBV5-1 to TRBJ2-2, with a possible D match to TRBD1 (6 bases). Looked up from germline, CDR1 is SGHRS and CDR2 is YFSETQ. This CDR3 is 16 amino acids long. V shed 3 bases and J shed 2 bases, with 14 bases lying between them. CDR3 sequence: CASSSGATGNTGELFF. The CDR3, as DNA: TGCGCCAGCAGCTCCGGTGCGACAGGAAACACCGGGGAGCTGTTTTTT.

CDR3 in amino acids: CASSYWSTEAFF. DNA for the CDR3: TGTGCCAGCAGTTACTGGAGCACTGAAGCTTTCTTT. This rearrangement joins TRBV6-2 or TRBV6-3 to TRBJ1-1, with D unclear. The germline V gene has CDR1 MNHEY and CDR2 SVGEGT. V lost 1 base and J 4 bases, leaving 4 bases between the germline ends. This CDR3 contains 12 residues.

The CDR3 loop is CASSQHWDLGEKLFF. CDR3 DNA: TGCGCCAGCAGCCAACACTGGGACCTCGGGGAAAAACTGTTTTTT. The rearrangement links TRBV4-3 to TRBJ1-4, with a tentative D call TRBD1 (5 bases). V was cut by 2 bases and J by 8 bases, with 15 bases left in between. Germline-derived CDR1 and CDR2 are LGHNA and YSLEER. The CDR3 totals 15 residues.

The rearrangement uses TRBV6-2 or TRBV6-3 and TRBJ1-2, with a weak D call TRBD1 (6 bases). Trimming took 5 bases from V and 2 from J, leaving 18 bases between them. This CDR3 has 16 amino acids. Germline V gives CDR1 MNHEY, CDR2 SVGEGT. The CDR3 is CASSPHLTGDNYGYTF. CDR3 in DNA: TGTGCCAGCAGTCCCCACTTGACAGGCGACAACTATGGCTACACCTTC.

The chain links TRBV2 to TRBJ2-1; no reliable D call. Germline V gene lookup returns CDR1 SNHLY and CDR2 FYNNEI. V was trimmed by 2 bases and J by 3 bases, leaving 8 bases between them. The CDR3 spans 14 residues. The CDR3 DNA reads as TGTGCCAGCAGTGAACTTGCCTACTACAATGAGCAGTTCTTC. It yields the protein CASSELAYYNEQFF.

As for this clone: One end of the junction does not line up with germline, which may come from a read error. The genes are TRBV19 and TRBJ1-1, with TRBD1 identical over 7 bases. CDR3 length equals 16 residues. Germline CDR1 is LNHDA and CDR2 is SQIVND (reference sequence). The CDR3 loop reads CASSVETGQRSIEAFF. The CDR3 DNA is TGTGCCAGTAGTGTAGAAACGGGACAGAGGTCCATTGAAGCTTTCTTT.

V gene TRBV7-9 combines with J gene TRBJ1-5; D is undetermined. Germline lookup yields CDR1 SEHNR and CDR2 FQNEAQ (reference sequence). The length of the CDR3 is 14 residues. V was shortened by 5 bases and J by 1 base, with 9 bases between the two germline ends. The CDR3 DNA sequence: TGTGCCAGCAGCGTCTCCGGAAGCAATCAGCCCCAGCATTTT. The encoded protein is CASSVSGSNQPQHF.

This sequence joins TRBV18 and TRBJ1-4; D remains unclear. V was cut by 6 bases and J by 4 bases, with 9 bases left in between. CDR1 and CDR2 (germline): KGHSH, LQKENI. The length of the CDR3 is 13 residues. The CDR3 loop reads CASSPNDNEKLFF. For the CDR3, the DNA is TGTGCCAGCTCTCCGAATGATAATGAAAAACTGTTTTTT.

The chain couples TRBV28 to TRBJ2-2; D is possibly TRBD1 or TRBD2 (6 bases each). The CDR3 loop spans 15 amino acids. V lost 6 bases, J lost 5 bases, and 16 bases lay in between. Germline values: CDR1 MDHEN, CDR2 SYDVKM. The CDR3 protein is CASRSSGAGTGELFF. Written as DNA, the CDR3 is TGTGCCAGCAGATCCTCGGGGGCTGGGACCGGGGAGCTGTTTTTT.

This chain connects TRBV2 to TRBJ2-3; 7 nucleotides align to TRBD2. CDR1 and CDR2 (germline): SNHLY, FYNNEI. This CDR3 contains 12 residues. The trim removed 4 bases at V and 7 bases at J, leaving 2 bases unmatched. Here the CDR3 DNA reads TGTGCCAGCAGTGGGGGGGGGAATACGCAGTATTTT. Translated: CASSGGGNTQYF.

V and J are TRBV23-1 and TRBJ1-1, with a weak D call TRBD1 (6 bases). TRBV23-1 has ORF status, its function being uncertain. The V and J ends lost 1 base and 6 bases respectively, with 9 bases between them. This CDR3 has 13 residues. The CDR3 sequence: CASSQFWGPEAFF. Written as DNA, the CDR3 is TGCGCCAGCAGTCAATTTTGGGGGCCTGAAGCTTTCTTT.

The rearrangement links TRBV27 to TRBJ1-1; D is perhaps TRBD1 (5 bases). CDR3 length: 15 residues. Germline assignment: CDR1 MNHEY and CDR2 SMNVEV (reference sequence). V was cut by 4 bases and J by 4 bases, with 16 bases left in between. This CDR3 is CASSSRGVRGTEAFF. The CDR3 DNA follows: TGTGCCAGCAGTTCCCGGGGGGTCCGGGGCACTGAAGCTTTCTTT.

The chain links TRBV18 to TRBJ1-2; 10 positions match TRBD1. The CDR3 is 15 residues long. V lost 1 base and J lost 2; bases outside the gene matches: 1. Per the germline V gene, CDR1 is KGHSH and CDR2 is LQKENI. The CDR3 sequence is CASSPQGQGNYGYTF. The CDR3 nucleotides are TGTGCCAGCTCACCACAGGGACAGGGGAACTATGGCTACACCTTC.

The CDR3 DNA sequence: TGTGCCAGCAGTCGCCTCCGGGACACACTAAAAGAGACCCAGTACTTC. Translating it yields CASSRLRDTLKETQYF. The J gene is TRBJ2-5, the V gene TRBV6-2 or TRBV6-3, with a weak D call TRBD1 (6 bases). This CDR3 comprises 16 residues. V lost 5 bases and J lost 3, with 19 bases in between. Germline assignment: CDR1 MNHEY and CDR2 SVGEGT.

The CDR3 DNA sequence: TGCGCCAGCAGCCAAGAGGTAGCAGGGATGAACACTGAAGCTTTCTTT. Its translation: CASSQEVAGMNTEAFF. The rearrangement links TRBV4-3 to TRBJ1-1; a weak D match, TRBD1 (5 bases). CDR3 size: 16 residues. Trimming cost V 0 bases and J 0 bases, with 11 bases left between them. Germline V gene lookup returns CDR1 LGHNA and CDR2 YSLEER.